Following are 5 T cell receptor beta chains from one sample sequenced in a study of cytomegalovirus exposure and HLA in healthy donors. Primers included in the PCR were 60 Vbeta and 13 Jbeta primers. Clones were read by immunoSEQ multiplex PCR, and TCRdb kept only the in-frame ones, dropping some. The table lists tens of thousands of clones, 55% to 75% of them singletons. Sequencing used PBMCs. The receptors were sampled from a woman in her forties in good health and CMV-seropositive.

This clone was detected only a few times. This sequence joins TRBV2 and TRBJ1-2, with 7 bases matching TRBD1. The germline V gene encodes CDR1 SNHLY and CDR2 FYNNEI. This CDR3 has 13 amino acids. J lost 4 bases, V lost 6 bases, and 5 bases had no gene match. CDR3 loop: CASREDRIYGYTF. CDR3 nucleotide sequence: TGTGCCAGCAGGGAGGACAGGATCTATGGCTACACCTTC. Full variable domain (missing parts from reference TRBV2 and TRBJ1-2): EPEVTQTPSHQVTQMGQEVILRCVPISNHLYFYWYRQILGQKVEFLVSFYNNEISEKSEIFDDQFSVERPDGSNFTLKIRSTKLEDSAMYFCASREDRIYGYTFGSGTRLTVV.

The rearrangement links TRBV11-2 to TRBJ1-5; D might be TRBD1 (5 bases). CDR3 length: 15 residues. Trimming took 2 bases from V and 5 from J, leaving 13 bases between them. Germline CDR1 SGHAT, CDR2 FQNNGV. The CDR3 DNA reads TGTGCCAGCAGCTTATCTGGGGCGGCTCATCAGCCCCAGCATTTT. Amino acids: CASSLSGAAHQPQHF.

The V call is TRBV5-1, the J call TRBJ2-1; tentatively, D is TRBD2 (6 bases). V lost 0 bases to trimming and J lost 4 bases, with 14 bases between them. Germline lookup yields CDR1 SGHRS and CDR2 YFSETQ. The CDR3 contains 16 residues. The CDR3 protein is CASSLEMGLIYNEQFF. CDR3 DNA: TGCGCCAGCAGCTTGGAAATGGGACTGATATACAATGAGCAGTTCTTC.

V gene TRBV7-9 combines with J gene TRBJ2-2; TRBD1 matches 10 bases. The V and J ends lost 3 bases and 6 bases, in that order; junction bases with no gene match: 7. There are 16 residues in the CDR3. CDR1 and CDR2 (germline): SEHNR, FQNEAQ (reference sequence). CDR3 coding DNA: TGTGCCAGCAGCTTGACCGGGACAGGGGTTTCCGGGGAGCTGTTTTTT. As protein: CASSLTGTGVSGELFF.

The gene calls are TRBV6-1 and TRBJ2-1; perhaps TRBD2 as D (5 bases). Germline values: CDR1 MNHNS, CDR2 SASEGT. V shed 7 bases and J shed 4 bases, with 17 bases lying between them. This CDR3 is built from 15 residues. Written as DNA, the CDR3 is TGTGCCAGCAAGGAGGATACATACCTATACAATGAGCAGTTCTTC. Its translation: CASKEDTYLYNEQFF.